This T cell receptor (beta chain) appears in the sequencing data of a study of spatial heterogeneity in lung cancer. Study in general: A T cell module score from matched bulk RNA-seq correlated strongly with TCR transcript counts in tumor regions.

By its share, this clonotype is medium-sized (0.01 to 0.1%). Its antigen remains unidentified. V lost 6 bases, J lost 0 bases, and 9 bases lay in between. This CDR3 region has 15 residues. Documented time point: sample taken at primary tumor resection. Without sorting, whole RNA was sequenced from tumor, nontumor lung or frozen PBMC. Overall study findings and caveats: Mutation tallies in tumors tracked expanded intratumoral alpha and beta TCR counts.

Carried by each TCR cDNA molecule was a unique molecular identifier. TCRdb reanalysed the 5' RACE reads using MiXCR and keeps one entry per CDR3 protein. Of around 21,000 distinct CDR3 sequences in the sample, more than 4.5% were seen once. The rearrangement uses TRBV12-3 or TRBV12-4 and TRBJ2-6, with no clear D. This TCR derives from a male donor with early-stage non-small cell lung cancer. This specimen was lung tumor tissue, taken at surgery. This CDR3 is CASRPQASGANVLTF. The CDR3 DNA reads as TGTGCCAGCAGACCTCAGGCCTCTGGGGCCAACGTCCTGACTTTC.